What follows are 6 T cell receptor beta chains derived from one specimen sequenced in a study of cytotoxic CD8 clonotypes in ibrutinib-treated CLL. Measured with immunoSEQ multiplex PCR; TCRdb has only the in-frame clones, and not every one. The profile shows over 100,000 clones, roughly 85% of them singletons. The sequencing used PBMCs, collected after 24 months of ibrutinib treatment. The receptors derive from a human donor with chronic lymphocytic leukemia.

Only one count was recorded for this clone. The rearrangement uses TRBV28 and TRBJ1-4, with 12 positions matching TRBD1. The V and J ends lost 1 base and 6 bases, in that order; junction bases with no gene match: 6. CDR1 MDHEN and CDR2 SYDVKM come from the germline V gene. The CDR3 has 17 residues. The CDR3 DNA follows: TGTGCCAGCAGTTTATTGGGACAGGGGGCTCAGGATGAAAAACTGTTTTTT. Translated: CASSLLGQGAQDEKLFF.

This clone was found a few times. The chain joins TRBV27 to TRBJ2-1; 14 bases fit TRBD2. The V and J ends lost 4 bases and 1 base, in that order; junction bases with no gene match: 9. Germline V gene sequence: CDR1 MNHEY, CDR2 SMNVEV (reference sequence). This CDR3 contains 19 residues. CDR3 coding DNA: TGTGCCAGCAGTTCCGGGACTAGCGGGAGAATCGGGTCCTACAATGAGCAGTTCTTC. Translation gives CASSSGTSGRIGSYNEQFF.

V is TRBV7-2 and J is TRBJ2-2; D not certain. Trimming cost V 5 bases and J 5 bases, with 9 bases left between them. Looked up from germline, CDR1 is SGHTA and CDR2 is FQGNSA. The CDR3 has 13 amino acids. The CDR3 loop is CASSRTSTGELFF. CDR3 nucleotide sequence: TGTGCCAGCAGCCGGACGTCAACCGGGGAGCTGTTTTTT.

This clone has more than one count but fewer than ten. The CDR3 DNA is TGTGCCAGCGCCCTTAATCGGGGGGCGGATGGCTACACCTTC. Protein product: CASALNRGADGYTF. The genes are TRBV7-2 and TRBJ1-2, with D possibly TRBD1 on 6 matching bases. This CDR3 comprises 14 residues. CDR1 is SGHTA, CDR2 FQGNSA, per germline. V gave up 8 bases and J gave up 6 bases, with 19 bases separating them.

The genes are TRBV5-4 and TRBJ2-3, with 12 bases fitting TRBD2. V lost 2 bases to trimming and J lost 4 bases; unmatched junction nucleotides: 8. Germline V gene data show CDR1 as SGHNT and CDR2 as YYREEE (reference sequence). The CDR3 is made up of 17 amino acids. CDR3 region: CASSLPLAGGVADTQYF. In nucleotides, the CDR3 is TGTGCCAGCAGCTTACCCCTAGCGGGAGGGGTCGCAGATACGCAGTATTTT.

The table lists this clone with a count of one. The V call is TRBV5-6, the J call TRBJ1-5; 7 bases line up with TRBD1. V lost 5 bases, J lost 3 bases, and 8 bases stayed unmatched. The CDR3 runs 15 residues. CDR1 is SGHDT and CDR2 is YYEEEE in the germline V gene. The CDR3 coding sequence is TGTGCCAGCAGGGTCTGGGACAGAGCCAATCAGCCCCAGCATTTT. It is translated as CASRVWDRANQPQHF.